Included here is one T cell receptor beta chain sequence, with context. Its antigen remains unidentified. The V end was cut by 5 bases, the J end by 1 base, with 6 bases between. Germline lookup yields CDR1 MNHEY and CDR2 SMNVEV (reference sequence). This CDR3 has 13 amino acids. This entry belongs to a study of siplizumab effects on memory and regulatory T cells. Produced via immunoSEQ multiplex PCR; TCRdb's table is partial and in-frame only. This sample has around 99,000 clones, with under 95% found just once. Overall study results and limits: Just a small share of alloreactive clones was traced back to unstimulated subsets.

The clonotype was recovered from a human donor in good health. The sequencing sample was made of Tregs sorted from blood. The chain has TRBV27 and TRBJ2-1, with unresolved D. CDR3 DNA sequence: TGTGCCAGCAGTCCCAATTCCTACAATGAGCAGTTCTTC. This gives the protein CASSPNSYNEQFF.